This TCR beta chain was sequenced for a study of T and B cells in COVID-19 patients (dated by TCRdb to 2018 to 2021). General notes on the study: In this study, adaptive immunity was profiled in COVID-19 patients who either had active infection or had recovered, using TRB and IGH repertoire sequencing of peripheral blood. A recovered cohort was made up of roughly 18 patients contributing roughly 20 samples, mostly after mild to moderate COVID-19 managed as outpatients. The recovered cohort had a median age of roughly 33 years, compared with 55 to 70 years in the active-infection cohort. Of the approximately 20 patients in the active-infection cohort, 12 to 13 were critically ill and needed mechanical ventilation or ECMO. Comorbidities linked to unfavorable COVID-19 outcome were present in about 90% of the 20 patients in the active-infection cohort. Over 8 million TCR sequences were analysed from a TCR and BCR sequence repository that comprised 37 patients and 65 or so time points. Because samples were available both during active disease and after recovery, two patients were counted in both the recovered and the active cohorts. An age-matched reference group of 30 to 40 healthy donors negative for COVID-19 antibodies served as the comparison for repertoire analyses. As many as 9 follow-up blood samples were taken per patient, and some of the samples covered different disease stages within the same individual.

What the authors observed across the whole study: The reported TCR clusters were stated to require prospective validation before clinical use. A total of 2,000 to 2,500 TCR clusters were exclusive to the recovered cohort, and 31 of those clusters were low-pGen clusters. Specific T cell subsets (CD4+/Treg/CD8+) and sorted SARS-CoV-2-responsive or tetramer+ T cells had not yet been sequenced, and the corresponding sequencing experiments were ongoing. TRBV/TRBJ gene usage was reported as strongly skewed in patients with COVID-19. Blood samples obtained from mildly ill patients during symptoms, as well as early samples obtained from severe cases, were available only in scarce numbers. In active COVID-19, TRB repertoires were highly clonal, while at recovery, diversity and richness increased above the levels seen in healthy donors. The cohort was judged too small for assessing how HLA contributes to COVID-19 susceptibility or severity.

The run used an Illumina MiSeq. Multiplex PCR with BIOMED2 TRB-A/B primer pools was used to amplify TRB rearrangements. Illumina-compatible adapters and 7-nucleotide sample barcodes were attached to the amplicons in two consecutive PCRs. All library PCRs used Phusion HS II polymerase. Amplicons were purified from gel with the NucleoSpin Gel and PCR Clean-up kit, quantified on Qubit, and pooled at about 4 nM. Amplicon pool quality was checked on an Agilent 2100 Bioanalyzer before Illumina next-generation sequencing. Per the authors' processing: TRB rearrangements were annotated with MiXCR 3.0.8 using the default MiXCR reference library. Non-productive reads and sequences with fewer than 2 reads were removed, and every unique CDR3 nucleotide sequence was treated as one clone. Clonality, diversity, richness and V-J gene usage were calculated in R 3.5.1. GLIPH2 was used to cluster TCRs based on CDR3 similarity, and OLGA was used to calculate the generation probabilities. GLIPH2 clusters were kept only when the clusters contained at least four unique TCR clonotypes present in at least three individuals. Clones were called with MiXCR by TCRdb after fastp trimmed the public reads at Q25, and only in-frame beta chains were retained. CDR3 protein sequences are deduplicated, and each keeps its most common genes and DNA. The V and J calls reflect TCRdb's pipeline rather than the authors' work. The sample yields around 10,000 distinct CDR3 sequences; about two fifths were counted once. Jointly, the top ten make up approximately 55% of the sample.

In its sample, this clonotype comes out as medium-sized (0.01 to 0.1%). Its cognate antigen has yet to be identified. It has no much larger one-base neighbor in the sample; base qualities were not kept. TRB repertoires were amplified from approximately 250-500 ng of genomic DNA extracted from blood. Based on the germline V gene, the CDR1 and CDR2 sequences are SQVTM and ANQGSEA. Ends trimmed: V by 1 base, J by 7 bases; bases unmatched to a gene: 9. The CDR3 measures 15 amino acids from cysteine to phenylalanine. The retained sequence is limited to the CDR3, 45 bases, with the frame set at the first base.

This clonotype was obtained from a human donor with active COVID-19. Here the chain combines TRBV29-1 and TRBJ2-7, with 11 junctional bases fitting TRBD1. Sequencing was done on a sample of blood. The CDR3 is CSVEAKDRGLGEQYF. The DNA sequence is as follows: TGCAGCGTTGAAGCAAAGGACAGGGGGCTTGGGGAGCAGTACTTC.